This TCR beta chain was documented in a study of blood T cell repertoires in COVID-19. Background on the study: COVID-19 samples from acute and convalescent phases originated in the United States, Italy and Spain. Nucleic acid was either cDNA or gDNA, and it came from T cells, B-cell-depleted T cells, or PBMCs.

Measured with immunoSEQ multiplex PCR; TCRdb has only the in-frame clones, and not every one. The table records 75,000 to 80,000 clones, approximately 80% of them present only once. Germline loops: CDR1 SQVTM, CDR2 ANQGSEA. There are 14 residues in the CDR3. Trimming at V came to 3 bases and at J to 8 bases, leaving 6 bases not matched to a gene. The source is a woman between 55 and 75 years old with acute or convalescent COVID-19. Sample: peripheral blood. The V and J genes are TRBV29-1 and TRBJ2-1, with 11 bases fitting TRBD1. The DNA for the CDR3 is TGCAGCGTTGACCAAGCGGGACAGGGGGATGAGCAGTTCTTC. This gives the protein CSVDQAGQGDEQFF.